This T cell receptor (beta chain) is from a study of blood T cell repertoires in COVID-19. Germline assignment: CDR1 MNHNS and CDR2 SASEGT. Trimming pared 1 base from V and 6 bases from J, leaving 15 bases between. CDR3 length: 15 residues. Repertoires were generated with immunoSEQ multiplex PCR, while TCRdb's copy carries only in-frame clones and drops some. This sample has over 25,000 clones, with about 87% found just once. This clone was seen once. The J gene is TRBJ2-5, the V gene TRBV6-1; D is uncertain. Source material: peripheral blood. This sequence originates from a human donor in a cohort sampled during active COVID-19. The donor label of this sample is uncertain. CDR3 sequence (DNA): TGTGCCAGCAGTGAAGATTTGTCGGGTTTCCAGACCCAGTACTTC. Its translation: CASSEDLSGFQTQYF.